This T cell receptor beta chain appears in the sequencing data of a study of cytomegalovirus exposure and HLA in healthy donors. Study details: The Caucasian-associated ancestry cluster held more than 80% of roughly 370 genotyped donors.

V lost 1 base, J lost 5 bases, and 7 bases stayed unmatched. This CDR3 region has 16 residues. Per germline, CDR1 LNHNV and CDR2 YYDKDF (reference sequence). This PCR relied on a set of 60 Vbeta primers and 13 Jbeta primers. Profiling relied on immunoSEQ multiplex PCR, and the TCRdb table lists in-frame clones only, not all of them. This table has 150,000 to 200,000 clones, 70% to 90% appearing once. About this clone: Its antigen is still unknown.

Study-level findings and limits: Several of the most significant clusters appeared linked to common viral pathogens, based on a later analysis. Analyzed later, association rates of TCRs varied across HLA loci, with DRB1 most and HLA-C fewest. For most subjects, TCR beta sequences were reported to predict HLA-A and HLA-B alleles with accuracy.

The V gene is TRBV15, the J gene TRBJ1-1; 10 positions agree with TRBD1. Sequenced: PBMCs. The TCR originated in a woman younger than 45 in good health and CMV-seronegative. CDR3 protein: CATSRARQGAGTEAFF. CDR3 DNA: TGTGCCACCAGCAGAGCCCGACAGGGGGCAGGTACTGAAGCTTTCTTT.